This TCR beta chain was identified in a study of T cell responses to AZD1222 COVID-19 vaccine. As for the study in general: Second-dose intervals near 4 or 12 weeks were combined.

Germline trimming cut 6 bases from V and 10 bases from J; bases unmatched to any gene: 5. This CDR3 is built from 11 residues. Assay used: immunoSEQ multiplex PCR; TCRdb lists only in-frame clones, some missing. The repertoire has under 150,000 clones, just under 95% of them found once; the top ten carry 2.5% to 3%. Points from the study as a whole: Recipients of two AZD1222 doses showed rising Spike-specific TCR breadth and depth. The study found vaccine-associated CD4 TCRs spanning spike, dominant at 160-218 and 743-854. White British people made up most donors, females outnumbered males, and clonal diversity was possibly underestimated.

As regards this clone: The antigen is not known.

The source is an adult in good health. The rearrangement joins TRBV12-3 or TRBV12-4 to TRBJ1-1; TRBD1 matches 7 bases. This specimen consisted of peripheral blood, obtained on day 0 of AZD1222 vaccination. This CDR3 is CASSPDRVAFF. DNA for the CDR3: TGTGCCAGCAGCCCCGACAGGGTAGCTTTCTTT.